These T cell receptor beta chains were read from a single sample in a study of cytomegalovirus exposure and HLA in healthy donors. Profiled with immunoSEQ multiplex PCR; TCRdb holds only in-frame clones, not every one. The sample gives roughly 150,000 clones, roughly 80% of which show up once; around 9% is in the top ten. Sequenced input: PBMCs. Every receptor here comes from a male donor in good health and CMV-seropositive. The CDR3 runs from the conserved cysteine through the conserved F or W. The order of the fields is J gene, V gene, clone size, D gene, CDR3 DNA, CDR3 protein. The D gene is left open where the match is weak. Only some rows state a clone size, as once, few, many or a class for expanded clones.

>TRBJ2-2|TRBV14|NA|NA
TGTGCCAGCAGCCATAGGGGTTTCACCGGGGAGCTGTTTTTT
CASSHRGFTGELFF
>TRBJ2-7|TRBV11-2|NA|TRBD2
TGTGCCAGCAGTACCGGGACTAGCGGCTCCTACGAGCAGTACTTC
CASSTGTSGSYEQYF
>TRBJ1-1|TRBV2|few|TRBD1
TGTGCCAGCAACTACAGGGGGCGCGGGTTGAACACTGAAGCTTTCTTT
CASNYRGRGLNTEAFF
>TRBJ1-3|TRBV5-1|few|NA
TGCGCCAGCAGCTTGGACAGCCAGTTAGCTGGAAACACCATATATTTT
CASSLDSQLAGNTIYF
>TRBJ1-6|TRBV5-4|NA|NA
TGTGCCAGCAGCTTGGGCTTCGGACAGAACAATTCACCCCTCCACTTT
CASSLGFGQNNSPLHF
>TRBJ2-7|TRBV4-3|once|NA
TGCGCCAGCAGCTACCGGCGGGACTCCTACGAGCAGTACTTC
CASSYRRDSYEQYF
>TRBJ2-2|TRBV6-6|NA|NA
TGTGCCAGCAGTTACACCTACCGAGAAACCGGGGAGCTGTTTTTT
CASSYTYRETGELFF
>TRBJ2-1|TRBV30|NA|NA
TGTGCCTGGAAGGCAGGGGCCGAGCAGTTCTTC
CAWKAGAEQFF
>TRBJ2-7|TRBV7-9|NA|NA
TGTGCCAGCAGCTTAGTACTGGGGTTAACTAGCGAGCAGTACTTC
CASSLVLGLTSEQYF
>TRBJ2-5|TRBV13|NA|TRBD1
TGTGCCAGCAGCACGGGACAGGGAGGAGTGACCCAGTACTTC
CASSTGQGGVTQYF
>TRBJ1-2|TRBV7-9|NA|TRBD1
TGTGCCAGCAGCTCCCGGACAGGGGGTAACTATGGCTACACCTTC
CASSSRTGGNYGYTF
>TRBJ2-5|TRBV5-1|NA|NA
TGCGCCAGCAGCTTGGGTGCAGCCGGAGGAGAGACCCAGTACTTC
CASSLGAAGGETQYF
>TRBJ1-1|TRBV7-2|few|NA
TGTGCCAGCAGCCCCCTAAGTGGAGCGGACACTGAAGCTTTCTTT
CASSPLSGADTEAFF
>TRBJ2-2|TRBV29-1|few|NA
TGCAGCGTATCCGCGGGTGGCACCGGGGAGCTGTTTTTT
CSVSAGGTGELFF
>TRBJ2-7|TRBV28|NA|TRBD1
TGTGCCAGCAGGCCAGGGGGCTCCTACGAGCAGTACTTC
CASRPGGSYEQYF
>TRBJ2-1|TRBV27|NA|NA
TGTGCCGGGGGGTGGCCCTCCAATGAGCAGTTCTTC
CAGGWPSNEQFF
>TRBJ1-1|TRBV21-1|NA|NA
TGTGCCAGCAGTTCGACAGGGTTGAACACTGAAGCTTTCTTT
CASSSTGLNTEAFF
>TRBJ2-1|TRBV9|once|NA
TGTGCCAGCAGCGTAGAGGGGGTCTCCTACAATGAGCAGTTCTTC
CASSVEGVSYNEQFF
>TRBJ1-1|TRBV5-4|once|TRBD1
TGTGCCAGCAGCTTGGGGGGACAGGGATCGAACACTGAAGCTTTCTTT
CASSLGGQGSNTEAFF
>TRBJ2-7|TRBV6-1|NA|NA
TGTGCCAGCAGTGAAGCGACCGGGAGCGTCTACGAGCAGTACTTC
CASSEATGSVYEQYF
>TRBJ1-2|TRBV4-3|NA|TRBD1
TGCGCCAGCAGCCAAGATGAGGACAGGGGCTATGGCTACACCTTC
CASSQDEDRGYGYTF
>TRBJ2-2|TRBV28|few|TRBD2
TGTGCCAGCAGATCGGGGGGGACCGGGGAGCTGTTTTTT
CASRSGGTGELFF
>TRBJ2-3|TRBV6-5|NA|NA
TGTGCCAGCTTGGGTGGGAGACCGCATACGCAGTATTTT
CASLGGRPHTQYF
>TRBJ1-2|TRBV10-1|once|TRBD1
TGCGCCAGCAGTCCCTTCCAATCAGGGGGCGCCTATGGCTACACCTTC
CASSPFQSGGAYGYTF
>TRBJ2-3|TRBV7-9|once|NA
TGTGCCAGCAGCCCCCCTAACAGAATTCATGAAGATACGCAGTATTTT
CASSPPNRIHEDTQYF
>TRBJ1-1|TRBV7-9|NA|TRBD1
TGTGCCAGCAGCTTAACAGGGGGCGCAGGCACTGAAGCTTTCTTT
CASSLTGGAGTEAFF
>TRBJ2-5|TRBV6-1|NA|TRBD2
TGTGCCAGCAGTGGGGGAGGGCTAGAGACCCAGTACTTC
CASSGGGLETQYF
>TRBJ1-2|TRBV5-1|NA|TRBD1
TGCGCCAGCAGCGAGCCCACCGGGACAGGGGCCGGCTACACCTTC
CASSEPTGTGAGYTF
>TRBJ2-1|TRBV13|few|TRBD2
TGTGCCAGCAACCTAGCGGGGGGGGTCACCTACAATGAGCAGTTCTTC
CASNLAGGVTYNEQFF
>TRBJ2-7|TRBV6-1|few|NA
TGTGCCAGCAGTGCGGTTGAGGGAAGAGGCGAGCAGTACTTC
CASSAVEGRGEQYF
>TRBJ1-1|TRBV10-3|NA|NA
TGTGCCATCAGTGGGGGAGGGTCCACTGAAGCTTTCTTT
CAISGGGSTEAFF
>TRBJ1-2|TRBV30|NA|NA
TGTGCCTGGACAAGGGGCGCCGGCTATGGCTACACCTTC
CAWTRGAGYGYTF
>TRBJ2-1|TRBV7-9|once|NA
TGTGCCAGCAGCGGGCCGGGACTTATAAATGAGCAGTTCTTC
CASSGPGLINEQFF
>TRBJ1-4|TRBV30|once|NA
TGTGCCCTCGGAGGACCGGTAGGGGAAAAACTGTTTTTT
CALGGPVGEKLFF
>TRBJ1-4|TRBV6-5|NA|TRBD1
TGTGCCAGCAGCGATACCGGACAGGGAGGTGAAAAACTGTTTTTT
CASSDTGQGGEKLFF
>TRBJ2-2|TRBV4-3|NA|TRBD1
TGCGCCAGCAGCCGTACACAGGGGGCGATCGGGGAGCTGTTTTTT
CASSRTQGAIGELFF
>TRBJ2-5|TRBV7-9|NA|NA
TGTGCCAGCAGTCCCCAGGCCCTCCCGGGGGCCCAGTACTTC
CASSPQALPGAQYF
>TRBJ1-1|TRBV29-1|NA|TRBD1
TGCAGCGCATACAGGGGTGGTGAAGCTTTCTTT
CSAYRGGEAFF
>TRBJ2-7|TRBV6-5|NA|TRBD1
TGTGCCAGCAGTTATTCCGGGACAGCAAGCGACGAGCAGTACTTC
CASSYSGTASDEQYF
>TRBJ1-1|TRBV4-3|few|TRBD1
TGCGCCAGCAGACAGGGGTTGGGGAACACTGAAGCTTTCTTT
CASRQGLGNTEAFF
>TRBJ1-2|TRBV30|few|TRBD1
TGTGCCTGGGGACAGGGGTACTATGGCTACACCTTC
CAWGQGYYGYTF
>TRBJ2-5|TRBV7-9|few|TRBD2
TGTGCCAGCAGCTTAGGCGGGGGGGCCCGCGAGACCCAGTACTTC
CASSLGGGARETQYF
>TRBJ1-1|TRBV5-1|NA|NA
TGCGCCAGCAGCTTCGGGGGGGGCACTGAAGCTTTCTTT
CASSFGGGTEAFF
>TRBJ1-1|TRBV10-3|NA|TRBD1
TGTGCCACCGCATTCGGACAGGGAGAGACTGAAGCTTTCTTT
CATAFGQGETEAFF
>TRBJ2-1|TRBV5-8|NA|TRBD1
TGTGCCACCACCGGCCCCTTTACAGGGGGATACGAGCAGTTCTTC
CATTGPFTGGYEQFF
>TRBJ1-1|TRBV27|NA|NA
TGTGCCAGCAGTTTATCTACGGGGATTGCTGAAGCTTTCTTT
CASSLSTGIAEAFF
>TRBJ1-2|TRBV18|NA|TRBD1
TGTGCCAGCTCACCAGGACAGGGTGGAGACTATGGCTACACCTTC
CASSPGQGGDYGYTF
>TRBJ1-5|TRBV6-5|NA|TRBD1
TGTGCCAGCATCACGACAGGGAATCAGCCCCAGCATTTT
CASITTGNQPQHF
>TRBJ1-2|TRBV28|once|TRBD1
TGTGCCAGCACCCTGGGACAGAACTATGGCTACACCTTC
CASTLGQNYGYTF
>TRBJ2-7|TRBV28|NA|NA
TGTGCCAGCACCTTCCAAGCGGGTGGGTACCTCTACGAGCAGTACTTC
CASTFQAGGYLYEQYF
>TRBJ2-7|TRBV28|NA|TRBD1
TGTGCCACACACACGGCCGGGACAGGGATCTACGAGCAGTACTTC
CATHTAGTGIYEQYF